This T cell receptor (beta chain) was retrieved from a study of CD8+CD57+ T cells in acquired aplastic anemia. Study-level information: Isolated CD4+ and CD8+ cells, once sorted, yielded DNA averaging roughly 3.2 ug. Healthy donor CD4+ samples were sequenced to a depth that averaged roughly 9.9 million reads. Regarding the study as a whole: Found in both controls and patients were around 29 CD8+ CDR3 sequences.

Germline V CDR1 and CDR2: SGHRS, YFSETQ. CDR3 length equals 15 residues. Trimming took 0 bases from V and 0 from J, leaving 8 bases between them. TCR beta VDJ and CDR3 were profiled, and genomic DNA was the template. TCRdb analysed the reads with MiXCR anew, one entry per CDR3 protein. The profile shows around 170,000 distinct CDR3 sequences, under 75% of them singletons. This clonotype showed up just a few times. As yet, its antigen is unknown. This clonotype was obtained from a human donor in good health. The rearrangement joins TRBV5-1 to TRBJ2-3; no definite D call. The specimen was sorted CD4+, CD8+, or CD8+CD57+ T cells (not recorded which) from PBMCs. This CDR3 is CASSLAPPSTDTQYF. The CDR3 DNA sequence: TGCGCCAGCAGCTTGGCCCCCCCTAGCACAGATACGCAGTATTTT.